This passage covers 24 T cell receptor beta chains from one sample sequenced in a study of T cell responses to AZD1222 COVID-19 vaccine. Produced via immunoSEQ multiplex PCR; TCRdb's table is partial and in-frame only. The sample lists about 79,000 clones; approximately 90% were seen once. The sequences come from peripheral blood, collected on day 0 of MenACWY control vaccination. The receptors come from an adult in good health.

The V call is TRBV3-1 (or the pseudogene TRBV3-2), the J call TRBJ1-3, with unresolved D. This CDR3 comprises 15 residues. V dropped 1 base and J dropped 0 bases, with 7 bases sitting between them. The germline gives CDR1 LGHDT, CDR2 YNNKEL (reference sequence). Here the CDR3 DNA reads TGTGCCAGCAGCCAAGGTAGCAACTCTGGAAACACCATATATTTT. It translates to CASSQGSNSGNTIYF.

The chain uses TRBV5-5 and TRBJ2-2; no clear D. Germline values: CDR1 SGHKS, CDR2 YYEKEE (reference sequence). This CDR3 region has 14 residues. Trimming stripped 0 bases from V and 6 bases from J, with 9 bases between. The CDR3: CASSLGSVAGELFF. DNA for the CDR3: TGTGCCAGCAGCTTGGGATCGGTGGCCGGGGAGCTGTTTTTT.

This chain uses TRBV18 with TRBJ1-3; the match to TRBD1 covers 9 bases. The J segment lost 4 bases and the V segment lost 2 bases, leaving 3 bases of the junction unmatched. The germline CDR1 and CDR2 sequences are KGHSH and LQKENI. The CDR3 runs to 15 residues. The CDR3 nucleotides are TGTGCCAGCTCACCAACCGGACAGGGGGGAAACACCATATATTTT. This codes for CASSPTGQGGNTIYF.

The chain has TRBV28 and TRBJ1-5; 8 positions match TRBD1. The CDR3 sequence is 15 residues long. Germline V gene lookup returns CDR1 MDHEN and CDR2 SYDVKM. V dropped 6 bases and J dropped 2; count of bases not matched to a gene: 6. The DNA for the CDR3 is TGTGCCAGCAGCCGGACAGGGTATGGCAATCAGCCCCAGCATTTT. Translating gives CASSRTGYGNQPQHF.

V and J are TRBV19 and TRBJ2-5; 10 bases fit TRBD1. This CDR3 contains 13 residues. Germline V lookup: CDR1 LNHDA, CDR2 SQIVND (reference sequence). Trimming removed 4 bases from V and 4 bases from J; junction bases left unmatched: 0. CDR3 sequence reads: CASSRDRGETQYF. DNA of the CDR3: TGTGCCAGTAGTAGGGACAGGGGAGAGACCCAGTACTTC. The full variable domain, in which reference TRBV19 and TRBJ2-5 provide the parts outside the CDR3, is DGGITQSPKYLFRKEGQNVTLSCEQNLNHDAMYWYRQDPGQGLRLIYYSQIVNDFQKGDIAEGYSVSREKKESFPLTVTSAQKNPTAFYLCASSRDRGETQYFGPGTRLLVL.

The chain joins TRBV15 to TRBJ2-7; D uncertain. Germline V CDR1 and CDR2: LNHNV, YYDKDF (reference sequence). V gave up 5 bases and J gave up 0 bases, with 8 bases separating them. There are 13 residues in the CDR3. The chain's CDR3 is CATSFAPSYEQYF. Written as DNA, the CDR3 is TGTGCCACCAGCTTCGCCCCCTCCTACGAGCAGTACTTC.

The rearrangement links TRBV28 to TRBJ2-7; possible D gene TRBD2, 6 bases. Trimming took off 3 bases at V and 2 bases at J, with 11 bases between the two ends. From germline, CDR1 is MDHEN and CDR2 SYDVKM. The CDR3 covers 14 residues. Written as DNA, the CDR3 is TGTGCCAGCAGTTTTACCGGGAGTGCCTACGAGCAGTACTTC. This sequence encodes CASSFTGSAYEQYF. Filled out from reference TRBV28 and TRBJ2-7, the complete variable domain reads DVKVTQSSRYLVKRTGEKVFLECVQDMDHENMFWYRQDPGLGLRLIYFSYDVKMKEKGDIPEGYSVSREKKERFSLILESASTNQTSMYLCASSFTGSAYEQYFGPGTRLTVT.

V and J are TRBV7-9 and TRBJ2-3, with TRBD2 matching over 8 bases. CDR1 and CDR2 (germline): SEHNR, FQNEAQ (reference sequence). The CDR3 contains 15 residues. V shed 6 bases, J shed 6 bases, and the junction held 11 bases outside the gene matches. CDR3 sequence reads: CASSFRAGGIDTQYF. The CDR3 DNA reads as TGTGCCAGCAGTTTTAGGGCGGGGGGTATCGATACGCAGTATTTT.

V and J are TRBV19 and TRBJ1-2; 7 bases are shared with TRBD1. This CDR3 is built from 15 residues. Germline loops: CDR1 LNHDA, CDR2 SQIVND (reference sequence). Trimming cost V 0 bases and J 4 bases; bases outside gene matches: 5. The CDR3 protein is CASSIEHRGLYGYTF. In DNA, the CDR3 is TGTGCCAGTAGTATAGAACACAGGGGTCTCTATGGCTACACCTTC.

The chain employs TRBV6-6 and TRBJ1-4; TRBD1 is a possible D gene (5 bases). The CDR3 loop spans 16 amino acids. V lost 0 bases, J lost 8 bases, and 16 bases lay in between. Germline assignment: CDR1 MNHNY and CDR2 SVGAGI (reference sequence). CDR3 nucleotides: TGTGCCAGCAGTTACTCGTGGGGCGCCGAGGGCGAAAAACTGTTTTTT. As protein: CASSYSWGAEGEKLFF.

Here the CDR3 reads CASSWDRAEYNEQFF. CDR3 sequence (DNA): TGTGCCAGCAGCTGGGACAGGGCAGAATACAATGAGCAGTTCTTC. The genes are TRBV7-8 and TRBJ2-1, with 9 bases identical to TRBD1. V was clipped by 4 bases and J by 4 bases; unmatched bases: 5. The CDR3 covers 15 residues. CDR1 is SGHVS, CDR2 FQNEAQ, per germline.

The chain recombines TRBV3-1 (or the pseudogene TRBV3-2) with TRBJ1-2; D is unclear. The ends were cut back, 1 base at V and 8 bases at J, with 11 bases in the middle. The CDR3 sequence is 13 residues long. Germline loops: CDR1 LGHDT, CDR2 YNNKEL (reference sequence). CDR3: CASSQGTERGYTF. The DNA for the CDR3 is TGTGCCAGCAGCCAAGGAACGGAAAGGGGCTACACCTTC.

This chain joins TRBV7-3 and TRBJ1-3, with a weak D call TRBD1 (5 bases). V lost 2 bases to trimming and J lost 0 bases, with 14 bases between them. The CDR3 spans 17 residues. Germline V gene sequence: CDR1 SGHTA, CDR2 FQGTGA. The CDR3 sequence is CASSLAGKPFSGNTIYF. CDR3 bases: TGTGCCAGCAGCTTAGCAGGGAAGCCCTTCTCTGGAAACACCATATATTTT.

The chain joins TRBV3-1 (or the pseudogene TRBV3-2) to TRBJ1-1; D is perhaps TRBD1 (6 bases). Germline CDR1 is LGHDT and CDR2 is YNNKEL (reference sequence). Trimming took off 3 bases at V and 2 bases at J, with 10 bases between the two ends. The CDR3 spans 14 residues. The CDR3, as DNA: TGTGCCAGCAGCCATGAGGACAGTAACACTGAAGCTTTCTTT. Translated, it gives CASSHEDSNTEAFF.

The chain is built from TRBV19 and TRBJ1-1; D possibly corresponds to TRBD1 (5 bases). Trimming took off 5 bases at V and 5 bases at J, with 21 bases between the two ends. The CDR3 totals 16 residues. In germline, CDR1 is LNHDA, CDR2 SQIVND (reference sequence). CDR3 sequence (DNA): TGTGCCAGTAGTTCAGGTATACGGTCGGGGGGTACTGAAGCTTTCTTT. Translating it yields CASSSGIRSGGTEAFF.

This sequence joins TRBV28 and TRBJ2-7; D perhaps matches TRBD1 (10 bases). Germline-derived CDR1 and CDR2 are MDHEN and SYDVKM. The CDR3 runs 15 residues. V lost 6 bases, J lost 7 bases, and 22 bases lay in between. The DNA for the CDR3 is TGTGCCAGCAGCCCTAGCGGGACAGGGGTCCGGGAGCAGTACTTC. Encoded protein: CASSPSGTGVREQYF.

The V call is TRBV19, the J call TRBJ2-5, with 14 positions matching TRBD2. V lost 5 bases to trimming and J lost 5 bases; unmatched junction nucleotides: 13. This CDR3 spans 18 amino acids. Germline assignment: CDR1 LNHDA and CDR2 SQIVND (reference sequence). The CDR3 DNA is TGTGCCAGTAGTCCGGGGGGGACTAGCGGGAGTTTTTTTGAGACCCAGTACTTC. Its translation: CASSPGGTSGSFFETQYF.

The chain carries TRBV30 and TRBJ1-5, with 10 bases matching TRBD1. The CDR3 has 13 amino acids. The germline V gene encodes CDR1 GTSNPN and CDR2 SVGIG (reference sequence). Trimming at V came to 5 bases and at J to 3 bases, leaving 1 base not matched to a gene. The CDR3 reads CAWGQGVNQPQHF. The DNA of the CDR3 is TGTGCCTGGGGACAGGGGGTCAATCAGCCCCAGCATTTT.

The chain couples TRBV7-2 to TRBJ2-3, with D possibly being TRBD2 (6 bases). V dropped 5 bases and J dropped 6 bases, with 15 bases sitting between them. The CDR3 contains 14 residues. Germline loops: CDR1 SGHTA, CDR2 FQGNSA. The DNA for the CDR3 is TGTGCCAGCAGCCTCGGGGGAACCAGGGATACGCAGTATTTT. Translation: CASSLGGTRDTQYF.

This chain links TRBV11-2 with TRBJ2-3; a weak D match, TRBD2 (5 bases). With 5 bases removed from V and 9 bases from J, the gap between germline ends came to 21 bases. The CDR3 runs to 15 residues. From germline, CDR1 is SGHAT and CDR2 FQNNGV. CDR3 region: CASSAGLVVSATQYF. The DNA of the CDR3 is TGTGCCAGCAGCGCCGGACTCGTCGTGAGTGCGACGCAGTATTTT. Drawing the rest from reference TRBV11-2 and TRBJ2-3, the complete variable domain is EAGVAQSPRYKIIEKRQSVAFWCNPISGHATLYWYQQILGQGPKLLIQFQNNGVVDDSQLPKDRFSAERLKGVDSTLKIQPAKLEDSAVYLCASSAGLVVSATQYFGPGTRLTVL.

The table lists this clone with a few counts. The chain recombines TRBV5-4 with TRBJ2-5; 8 nucleotides match TRBD1. With V trimmed by 9 bases and J by 5 bases, 12 bases remained unmatched. CDR1 and CDR2 from the germline V gene are SGHNT and YYREEE (reference sequence). This CDR3 has 14 amino acids. The CDR3 DNA sequence: TGTGCCACAAGATCGCAGGGGGCAGAGGAGACCCAGTACTTC. Translated: CATRSQGAEETQYF.

This clone was seen only once. The chain couples TRBV7-2 to TRBJ2-1; 7 bases fit TRBD2. V dropped 1 base and J dropped 6; count of bases not matched to a gene: 12. CDR3 size: 17 residues. Germline assignment: CDR1 SGHTA and CDR2 FQGNSA. The CDR3 nucleotides are TGTGCCAGCAGCTTAGGGGAGGGGAGACCTACGGTCAATGAGCAGTTCTTC. Encoded protein: CASSLGEGRPTVNEQFF. The full variable domain, its missing parts supplied by reference TRBV7-2 and TRBJ2-1, is GAGVSQSPSNKVTEKGKDVELRCDPISGHTALYWYRQSLGQGLEFLIYFQGNSAPDKSGLPSDRFSAERTGGSVSTLTIQRTQQEDSAVYLCASSLGEGRPTVNEQFFGPGTRLTVL.

V gene TRBV6-5 combines with J gene TRBJ2-7; 8 nucleotides align to TRBD1. The CDR3 extends over 14 amino acids. Germline values: CDR1 MNHEY, CDR2 SVGAGI. After removal of 6 bases from V and 2 bases from J, the junction contained 6 bases not matched to a gene. In DNA, the CDR3 is TGTGCCAGCAGGGTGACAGGGGTGGCCTACGAGCAGTACTTC. Protein: CASRVTGVAYEQYF.

This chain uses TRBV7-9 with TRBJ2-5; 10 positions match TRBD2. V lost 0 bases and J lost 2; bases outside the gene matches: 9. There are 18 residues in the CDR3. The germline gives CDR1 SEHNR, CDR2 FQNEAQ (reference sequence). CDR3 bases: TGTGCCAGCAGCTTAGCTAGCGGGGGGCACCAGGGACAAGAGACCCAGTACTTC. The encoded protein is CASSLASGGHQGQETQYF.